The 20 T cell receptor beta chains below come from one sample, sequenced in a study of tissue T cells after allogeneic stem cell transplantation. Clones were sequenced by immunoSEQ multiplex PCR, and TCRdb holds only the in-frame ones, with some missing. This sample has about 48,000 clones; approximately 73% occur once, and the top ten carry approximately 0.7%. Sequences were obtained from sorted cells pooled from one or two spleens. These receptors originate from a pool of C57BL/6 mice in good health.

This clone came up once. The listed genes are named as in mouse. The CDR3 end lies 1 residue beyond the end of the read and is filled in from the germline J gene. The genes are TRBV2 and TRBJ2-3; 7 positions match TRBD1. CDR1 and CDR2 from the germline V gene are LGHNA and YSYQKL. CDR3 size: 13 residues. V trimming: 4 bases; J trimming: 3 bases; junction bases outside the gene matches: 1. Partial CDR3 DNA: TGTGCCAGCAGCCCACAGGGGGCAGAAACGCTGTAT. Encoded protein: CASSPQGAETLY. The whole CDR3 is CASSPQGAETLYF.

Comment on this clone: Gene names follow the mouse nomenclature. The CDR3 end lies 1 residue beyond the end of the read and is filled in from the germline J gene. V is TRBV4 and J is TRBJ2-5, with 9 bases that match TRBD1. The CDR3 runs to 14 residues. The junction had 2 bases not matched to a gene; V was cut back by 4 bases and J by 3 bases. Germline V gene sequence: CDR1 LGHDT, CDR2 YNNKQL (reference sequence). CDR3 bases read: TGTGCCAGCAGCTTTGACAGGGGGCAAGACACCCAGTAC. Translation gives CASSFDRGQDTQY. The complete CDR3 reads CASSFDRGQDTQYF.

Note on this clone: The germline and genes are mouse ones. Read data end 1 residue before the CDR3 end; the end is taken from the germline J gene. The J gene is TRBJ2-1, the V gene TRBV5; 7 bases align to TRBD2. V lost 2 bases, J lost 5 bases, and 0 bases stayed unmatched. CDR3 length equals 13 residues. The V gene's germline CDR1 is LGHNA and CDR2 YNLKQL (reference sequence). The chain's CDR3 is CASSQWGDAEQFF. The sequenced CDR3 bases are TGTGCCAGCAGCCAATGGGGGGATGCTGAGCAGTTC.

This clone was counted only a few times. Gene and germline names: mouse. The missing CDR3 end, 1 residue past where the read stops, is filled in from the germline J gene. V gene TRBV2 combines with J gene TRBJ2-7; weak D call: TRBD2 (5 bases). The CDR3 consists of 15 residues. Germline V lookup: CDR1 LGHNA, CDR2 YSYQKL. Trimming left V 0 bases short and J 0 bases short, with 9 bases between. The CDR3 region is CASSQDLGSSYEQYF. CDR3 DNA, as far as it was read: TGTGCCAGCAGCCAAGATTTGGGGAGCTCCTATGAACAGTAC.

For this clone: The genes and germline here are from mouse. The CDR3 end falls 1 residue outside the read, so it is completed with the germline J gene. The rearrangement joins TRBV19 to TRBJ1-2; D is unclear. The CDR3 consists of 14 residues. Trimming pared 0 bases from V and 0 bases from J, leaving 6 bases between. The germline CDR1 and CDR2 sequences are FNHDT and SITEND (reference sequence). The CDR3 here is CASSIVGSNSDYTF. CDR3 DNA (partial): TGTGCCAGCAGTATAGTGGGGTCAAACTCCGACTACACC.

As regards this clone: The gene names here belong to mouse. The read stops 1 residue short of the end of the CDR3; the missing end is completed from the germline J gene. The V gene is TRBV31, the J gene TRBJ1-5; D might be TRBD1 (5 bases). The germline V and J ends were trimmed by 3 bases and 0 bases, with 9 bases remaining between them. Germline values: CDR1 GKSSPN, CDR2 SITVG. CDR3 size: 14 residues. The covered CDR3 bases are TGTGCCTGGAGGCAGGGTAATAACAACCAGGCTCCGCTT. Amino acid sequence: CAWRQGNNNQAPL. The CDR3, in full, reads CAWRQGNNNQAPLF.

With regard to this clone: Gene names denote mouse genes. The read terminates 1 residue before the CDR3 end, so the remaining end is supplied by the germline J gene. The chain uses TRBV29 and TRBJ2-7; TRBD1 matches 8 bases. CDR1 is MSHET, CDR2 SYDVDS, per germline. The CDR3 sequence is 13 residues long. V gave up 6 bases and J gave up 1 base; unmatched junction bases: 2. The DNA read from the CDR3 is TGTGCTAGCAGGAGGACAGGGTCCTATGAACAGTAC. Amino acid sequence: CASRRTGSYEQY. The whole CDR3 protein reads CASRRTGSYEQYF.

As for this clone: Germline and genes here are mouse. The read finishes 1 residue shy of the CDR3 end, and the germline J gene is used to complete it. This rearrangement joins TRBV5 to TRBJ2-1; no reliable D call. V was trimmed by 4 bases and J by 4 bases, leaving 5 bases between them. Germline V gene lookup returns CDR1 LGHNA and CDR2 YNLKQL (reference sequence). The CDR3 is made up of 12 amino acids. Partial CDR3 DNA: TGTGCCAGCAGCCTCCAATATGCTGAGCAGTTC. Its protein product is CASSLQYAEQF. The CDR3 as a whole reads CASSLQYAEQFF.

About this clone: Genes and germline come from the mouse. The CDR3 end is not reached by the read, which stops 1 residue before it; the germline J gene fills it in. The V and J genes are TRBV13-1 and TRBJ2-4, with 8 bases identical to TRBD1. The CDR3 has 12 residues. With 3 bases clipped from V and 8 bases from J, the junction kept 2 bases outside the gene matches. Per the germline V gene, CDR1 is NSHNY and CDR2 is SYGAGN. CDR3 DNA, as far as it was read: TGTGCCAGCAGTGGAGGGACAGGCACCTTGTAC. It translates to CASSGGTGTLY. The complete CDR3 sequence is CASSGGTGTLYF.

About this clone itself: One end of the junction varies from germline; a read error may be responsible. The gene names here belong to mouse. The sequence runs out 1 residue before the end of the CDR3; the remainder is reconstructed from the germline J gene. The chain is built from TRBV20 and TRBJ2-3; TRBD2 agrees at 8 bases. Germline CDR1 reads GFQATS; CDR2 reads STVNSAI. The CDR3 runs 13 residues. The sequenced part of the CDR3 DNA is TGTGGTGCTGGGGACTGGAGTGCAGAAACGCTGTAT. Translated: CGAGDWSAETLY. The whole CDR3 is CGAGDWSAETLYF.

Comment on this clone: The gene symbols are mouse symbols. Read coverage stops 1 residue before the CDR3 terminus; the germline J gene supplies the remainder. This chain joins TRBV13-2 and TRBJ1-1; D might be TRBD1 (5 bases). The CDR3 is 12 residues long. The V end lost 2 bases, the J end lost 4 bases, and 6 bases lay between the germline ends. The germline gives CDR1 NNHNN, CDR2 SYGAGS (reference sequence). The CDR3 bases that were read are TGTGCCAGCGGTGACGGGACCACAGAAGTCTTC. Its translation: CASGDGTTEVF. From start to end, the CDR3 is CASGDGTTEVFF.

On this clone: Gene names follow the mouse nomenclature. The read terminates 1 residue before the CDR3 end, so the remaining end is supplied by the germline J gene. The gene calls are TRBV15 and TRBJ1-1; D is unresolved. V lost 3 bases to trimming and J lost 3 bases, with 8 bases between them. The germline V gene encodes CDR1 SGHND and CDR2 FRSKSL. CDR3 length equals 13 residues. CDR3 DNA, as far as it was read: TGTGCCAGCAGTTTCGGGAGGGACACAGAAGTCTTC. Its translation: CASSFGRDTEVF. The whole CDR3 protein reads CASSFGRDTEVFF.

With regard to this clone: Gene names are the mouse ones. Read sequence stops 1 residue before the CDR3 end, and the germline J gene provides the missing end. This chain joins TRBV26 and TRBJ2-5, with 9 bases matching TRBD1. CDR1 KGHPV and CDR2 FQNQEV come from the germline V gene (reference sequence). Trimming cost V 6 bases and J 3 bases; bases outside gene matches: 4. The CDR3 spans 14 residues. The CDR3 region is CASSLTGGQDTQYF. The CDR3 bases that were read are TGTGCCAGCAGCCTGACAGGGGGTCAAGACACCCAGTAC.

With regard to this clone: Mouse names are used for the genes. The missing CDR3 end, 1 residue past where the read stops, is filled in from the germline J gene. The J gene is TRBJ2-3, the V gene TRBV20, with D possibly being TRBD1 (6 bases). Germline CDR1 is GFQATS and CDR2 is STVNSAI. The CDR3 is 13 amino acids. With 5 bases removed from V and 2 bases from J, the gap between germline ends came to 11 bases. Here the CDR3 reads CGAARGTAETLYF. The DNA read from the CDR3 is TGTGGTGCTGCCAGGGGCACTGCAGAAACGCTGTAT.

Notes on this clone: Mouse gene names apply. Read sequence stops 1 residue before the CDR3 end, and the germline J gene provides the missing end. The chain joins TRBV1 to TRBJ1-4; D may be TRBD1 (5 bases). The CDR3 is 15 residues long. CDR1 and CDR2 from the germline V gene are NSQYPW and LRSPGD (reference sequence). V was shortened by 1 base and J by 2 bases, with 8 bases between the two germline ends. The covered CDR3 bases are TGCACCTGCAGTGCAGCAGGACAATCCAACGAAAGATTATTT. Protein sequence: CTCSAAGQSNERLF. The entire CDR3 protein reads CTCSAAGQSNERLFF.

Comments on this clone: Here the gene names and germline are mouse. The sequenced fragment ends 1 residue before the CDR3 boundary, so the rest is inferred from the germline J gene. The chain combines TRBV24 with TRBJ2-1, with D possibly being TRBD1 or TRBD2 (6 bases each). The CDR3 length is 13 residues. Germline loops: CDR1 KGHTA, CDR2 FRNEEI. V lost 2 bases and J 7 bases, leaving 9 bases between the germline ends. Incomplete CDR3 DNA: TGTGCCAGCAGTCTGGGGGGCAGGGCTGAGCAGTTC. The encoded protein is CASSLGGRAEQF. The whole CDR3 sequence is CASSLGGRAEQFF.

Regarding this clone: The gene names given are mouse names. The CDR3 goes on 1 residue after the read ends, and that part is filled in from the germline J gene. V and J are TRBV20 and TRBJ2-5; 7 positions match TRBD2. CDR1 is GFQATS and CDR2 is STVNSAI in the germline V gene. Trimming cost V 0 bases and J 5 bases; bases outside gene matches: 5. The CDR3 covers 14 residues. CDR3 loop: CGAREWGERDTQYF. The part of the CDR3 DNA that was read is TGTGGTGCTAGGGAGTGGGGGGAGCGAGACACCCAGTAC.

This clone came up a few times. Mouse germline and gene names are used. Partial CDR3 DNA: TGTGCAAGCAGCTTATCAGGGGGCGGAGAACAGTAC. Translation: CASSLSGGGEQY. The entire CDR3 reads CASSLSGGGEQYF. This chain connects TRBV16 to TRBJ2-7; 8 bases align to TRBD1. The observed sequence ends 1 residue before the CDR3 terminus, with the missing tail filled in from the germline J gene. The CDR3 is 13 residues long. Germline CDR1 SGHSA, CDR2 FRNQAP. The V and J ends lost 2 bases and 7 bases, in that order; junction bases with no gene match: 4.

A word on this clone: The genes and germline here are from mouse. The DNA ends 1 residue before the CDR3 does, and the rest of the CDR3 is filled in from the germline J gene. V usage is TRBV31 and J usage is TRBJ1-3; 7 bases fit TRBD1. J was trimmed by 0 bases and V by 3 bases; bases with no gene match: 5. The CDR3 sequence is 15 residues long. Germline CDR1 GKSSPN, CDR2 SITVG. Incomplete CDR3 DNA: TGTGCCTGGAGCCCGGGACAGAATTCTGGAAATACGCTCTAT. Protein sequence: CAWSPGQNSGNTLY. The complete CDR3 sequence is CAWSPGQNSGNTLYF.

On this clone itself: The genes are named according to mouse. The read halts 1 residue ahead of the CDR3 end, with the missing end drawn from the germline J gene. This chain connects TRBV2 to TRBJ2-4; 11 positions match TRBD2. CDR1 is LGHNA, CDR2 YSYQKL, per germline. There are 16 residues in the CDR3. V trimming: 3 bases; J trimming: 0 bases; junction bases outside the gene matches: 2. The CDR3 is CASSQTGGGSQNTLYF. Incomplete CDR3 DNA: TGTGCCAGCAGCCAGACTGGGGGGGGTAGTCAAAACACCTTGTAC.